One T cell receptor beta chain is described in this entry. The data originate from a study of blood T cell repertoires in COVID-19. Study-wide context: The samples span acute and convalescent COVID-19 from the United States, Italy and Spain. PBMCs, B-cell-depleted T cells, or T cells provided the cDNA or gDNA that made up the material.

V gave up 6 bases and J gave up 2 bases, with 22 bases separating them. The germline gives CDR1 KGHSH, CDR2 LQKENI. The CDR3 sequence is 17 residues long. TCRdb's table, derived via immunoSEQ multiplex PCR, lists solely in-frame clones and lacks some. The profile covers roughly 69,000 clones, with about three quarters appearing a single time and 5% to 5.5% taken by the ten largest. This receptor was obtained from a human donor in a cohort sampled during active COVID-19. The sequencing input was peripheral blood. The chain joins TRBV18 to TRBJ1-1; a possible D gene is TRBD1 (5 bases). The chain's CDR3 is CASSPRAPTEFNTEAFF. CDR3 sequence (DNA): TGTGCCAGCTCCCCAAGAGCTCCGACAGAGTTCAACACTGAAGCTTTCTTT.